A few counts support the clone carrying this TCR beta chain. The antigen is not known. Mouse gene names and germline throughout. As the sequencing template, cDNA was produced by extracting RNA and reverse transcribing it. Profiling relied on immunoSEQ multiplex PCR, and the TCRdb table lists in-frame clones only, not all of them. Recorded here are 270,000 or so clones, with no singletons, and the ten leading clones hold less than 1.5%. The source of the sample is a study of CD8+ T cells in alopecia areata. Study-level results: Higher clonality and more expanded CD8+ clones appeared in lesional than normal scalp.

CD4, CD8alpha, NKG2D, NKG2ACE and other markers were used to sort pooled cutaneous lymph node cells. Sequencing was carried out using CD4+ T cells sorted from a lymph node. This clonotype originated in a C3H/HeJ mouse with alopecia areata. The strain's MHC type: H2-k.

CDR3 DNA, as far as it was read: TGTGCCTGGAGTCTCGGACTTCCAAACTCC. Translated: CAWSLGLPNS. The complete CDR3 protein is CAWSLGLPNSDYTF. This rearrangement joins TRBV31 to TRBJ1-2; D unclear. The read ends 4 residues before the CDR3 terminus; that terminus is restored from the germline J gene. Germline loops: CDR1 GKSSPN, CDR2 SITVG. The V end was cut by 0 bases, the J end by 0 bases, with 8 bases between. The CDR3 runs to 14 residues.